This T cell receptor (beta chain) appears in the sequencing data of a study of blood T cell repertoires in COVID-19. As for the study in general: COVID-19 samples from acute and convalescent phases originated in the United States, Italy and Spain. The analysed material was cDNA or gDNA that came from T cells, B-cell-depleted T cells, or PBMCs.

Deletions cut 2 bases from V and 7 bases from J, with 8 bases between. The CDR3 is made up of 13 amino acids. The germline V gene has CDR1 SEHNR and CDR2 FQNEAQ (reference sequence). Authors' analysis steps: The assay estimated nucleated cells by amplifying reference gene primers. The protocol was immunoSEQ multiplex PCR, while the TCRdb copy is restricted to in-frame clones and leaves out a portion. That table furnishes V, J and clone size, whereas the DNA furnished D and trimming. The sample includes more than 150,000 clones, around 79% of them seen just once. The sample holds a few counts of this clone.

This TCR was sampled from a man over 45 who had recovered from COVID-19. This sequence joins TRBV7-9 and TRBJ1-4, with D hard to call. The source material was peripheral blood. The CDR3 region has the DNA TGTGCCAGCAGCTTACAGGAGGTTGAAAAACTGTTTTTT. Translation gives CASSLQEVEKLFF.